A single sample is the source of the 6 T cell receptor beta chains below, sequenced in a study of beta chain features in type 1 diabetes. Their antigens remain unidentified. Findings and caveats of the study: Shortening that was moderate but significant affected the TCRB CDR3s of Type 1 diabetes patients in all four CD4+ subsets.

All of the isolated RNA was reverse transcribed, so expressed TCRB transcripts were sequenced. Profiling relied on immunoSEQ multiplex PCR, and the TCRdb table lists in-frame clones only, not all of them. The sample carries under 400,000 clones, over 9.5% recorded once. Sequencing was done on a sample of naive CD4+ T cells from blood. Source of these receptors: a woman younger than 35 with type 1 diabetes.

This clone has more than one count but fewer than ten. The rearrangement links TRBV30 to TRBJ2-7; D ambiguous. The CDR3 is 10 residues long. Trimming stripped 5 bases from V and 3 bases from J, with 5 bases between. CDR1 GTSNPN and CDR2 SVGIG come from the germline V gene (reference sequence). The CDR3: CAWGRYEQYF. The CDR3 coding sequence is TGTGCCTGGGGGCGCTACGAGCAGTACTTC.

This clone appeared a few times. The chain links TRBV2 to TRBJ2-1; D call uncertain. With 6 bases removed from V and 9 bases from J, the gap between germline ends came to 12 bases. Germline CDR1 SNHLY, CDR2 FYNNEI. CDR3 size: 12 residues. CDR3 nucleotide sequence: TGTGCCAGCAGCGACCCTAGTGGTGAGCAGTTCTTC. Protein: CASSDPSGEQFF.

This clone appeared a few times. The chain combines TRBV30 with TRBJ2-6; D possibly corresponds to TRBD2 (5 bases). Germline V CDR1 and CDR2: GTSNPN, SVGIG (reference sequence). CDR3 length: 18 amino acids. The ends were cut back, 0 bases at V and 4 bases at J, with 19 bases in the middle. The CDR3 loop is CAWSVSRTSRGGANVLTF. In nucleotides, the CDR3 is TGTGCCTGGAGTGTATCTCGCACCTCCCGAGGGGGGGCCAACGTCCTGACTTTC.

This clone came up a few times. The genes are TRBV5-6 and TRBJ2-5, with D possibly TRBD2 on 5 matching bases. This CDR3 contains 15 residues. Trimming removed 2 bases at V and 4 bases at J, with 15 bases between. Germline CDR1 and CDR2: SGHDT and YYEEEE. CDR3 in DNA: TGTGCCAGCAGCTTCGGGATTTCCCCGCGAGAGACCCAGTACTTC. Amino acids: CASSFGISPRETQYF.

This clone was counted a few times. The chain recombines TRBV7-9 with TRBJ2-7; TRBD1 agrees at 8 bases. CDR3 length: 14 residues. CDR1 SEHNR and CDR2 FQNEAQ come from the germline V gene (reference sequence). With V trimmed by 6 bases and J by 3 bases, 7 bases remained unmatched. This chain's CDR3 is CASRTGESGYEQYF. The CDR3, as DNA: TGTGCCAGCAGGACAGGGGAGTCCGGCTACGAGCAGTACTTC.

This clone was counted between two and nine times. The rearrangement joins TRBV5-4 to TRBJ1-2, with TRBD1 matching over 7 bases. The germline V gene has CDR1 SGHNT and CDR2 YYREEE (reference sequence). Germline trimming cut 0 bases from V and 5 bases from J; bases unmatched to any gene: 4. The CDR3 covers 14 residues. CDR3 sequence reads: CASSLEGAGYGYTF. CDR3 DNA sequence: TGTGCCAGCAGCTTGGAGGGGGCGGGATATGGCTACACCTTC.